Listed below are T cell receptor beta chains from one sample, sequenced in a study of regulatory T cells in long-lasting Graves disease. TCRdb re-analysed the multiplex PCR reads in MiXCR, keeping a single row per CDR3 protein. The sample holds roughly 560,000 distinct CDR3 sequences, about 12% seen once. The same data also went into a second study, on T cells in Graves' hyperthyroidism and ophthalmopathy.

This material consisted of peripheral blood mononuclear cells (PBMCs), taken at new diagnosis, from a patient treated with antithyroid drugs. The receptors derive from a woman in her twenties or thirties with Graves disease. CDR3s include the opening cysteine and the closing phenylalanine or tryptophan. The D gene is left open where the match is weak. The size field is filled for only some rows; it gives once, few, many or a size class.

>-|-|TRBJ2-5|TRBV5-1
CASSLGRPRETQYF
TGCGCCAGCAGCTTGGGTAGGCCGAGAGAGACCCAGTACTTC
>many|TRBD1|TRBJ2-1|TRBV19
CASSIDRGRYNEQFF
TGTGCCAGTAGTATCGACAGGGGGCGTTACAATGAGCAGTTCTTC
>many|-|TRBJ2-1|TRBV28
CASRPWVPDNEQFF
TGTGCCAGCAGACCCTGGGTCCCCGACAATGAGCAGTTCTTC
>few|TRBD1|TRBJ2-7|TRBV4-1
CASSQDPRGLYEQYF
TGCGCCAGCAGCCAAGATCCAAGGGGGCTTTACGAGCAGTACTTC
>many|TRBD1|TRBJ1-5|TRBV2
CASSDTGGDQPQHF
TGTGCCAGCAGTGATACAGGGGGCGATCAGCCCCAGCATTTT
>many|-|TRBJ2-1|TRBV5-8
CASSLGASGYNEQFF
TGTGCCAGCAGCTTGGGGGCGTCAGGGTACAATGAGCAGTTCTTC
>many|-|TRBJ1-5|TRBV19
CASRRAYSGQPQHF
TGTGCCAGTAGGAGGGCCTACTCCGGTCAGCCCCAGCATTTT
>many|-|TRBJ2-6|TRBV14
CASSQVIRGANVLTF
TGTGCCAGCAGCCAAGTGATACGTGGGGCCAACGTCCTGACTTTC
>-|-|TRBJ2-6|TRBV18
CASSPPGRTGANVLTF
TGTGCCAGCTCACCACCAGGAAGAACTGGGGCCAACGTCCTGACTTTC
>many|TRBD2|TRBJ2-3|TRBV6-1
CASSRTVKILAGVLDTQYF
TGTGCCAGCAGCCGGACTGTGAAAATACTAGCGGGAGTGCTAGATACGCAGTATTTT